This paragraph covers one T cell receptor (beta chain) sequence. The CDR3 covers 15 residues. Germline V gene sequence: CDR1 LGHDT, CDR2 YNNKEL (reference sequence). The V gene end was trimmed by 1 base and the J gene end by 9 bases; junction bases not matched to a gene: 6. These data originate in a study of blood T cell repertoires in COVID-19. Whole-study context: Samples taken during acute and convalescent COVID-19 were collected in the United States, Italy and Spain. Sample material is recorded as cDNA or gDNA derived from T cells, B-cell-depleted T cells, or PBMCs.

Authors' processing steps: It was from reference gene primer amplification that nucleated cell counts were estimated. Data came from immunoSEQ multiplex PCR; TCRdb stores just in-frame clones and leaves some out. V and J calls and clone size come straight from that table; D and trimming were deduced from the DNA. The table shows 70,000 or so clones, with roughly 80% occurring only once. The sequence was collected from a human donor in a cohort sampled during active COVID-19. The sample consisted of peripheral blood. The J gene is TRBJ1-6, the V gene TRBV3-1 (or the pseudogene TRBV3-2); 7 positions agree with TRBD1. The CDR3 DNA follows: TGTGCCAGCAGCCAAGGGAAGGGGGCAGGTTCACCCCTCCACTTT. It is translated as CASSQGKGAGSPLHF.